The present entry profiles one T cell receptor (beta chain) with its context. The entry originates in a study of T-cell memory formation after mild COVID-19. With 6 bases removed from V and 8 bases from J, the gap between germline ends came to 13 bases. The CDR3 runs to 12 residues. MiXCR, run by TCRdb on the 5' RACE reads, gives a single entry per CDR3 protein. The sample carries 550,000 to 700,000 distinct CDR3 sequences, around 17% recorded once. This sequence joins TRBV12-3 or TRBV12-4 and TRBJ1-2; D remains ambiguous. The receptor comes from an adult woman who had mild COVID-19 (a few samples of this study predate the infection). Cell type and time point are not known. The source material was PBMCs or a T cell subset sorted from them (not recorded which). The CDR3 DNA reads TGTGCCAGCAGGAAGAAAGGAAAGGGCTACACCTTC. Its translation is CASRKKGKGYTF.